Listed here are 17 T cell receptor beta chains from one sample, sequenced in a study of T cell responses to AZD1222 COVID-19 vaccine. Clones were read by immunoSEQ multiplex PCR, and TCRdb kept only the in-frame ones, dropping some. The table records approximately 150,000 clones, 85% to 95% of them present only once. Material: peripheral blood, obtained on day 0 of AZD1222 vaccination. Receptor source: an adult in good health.

This sequence joins TRBV19 and TRBJ2-1; 8 bases agree with TRBD2. Germline trimming cut 2 bases from V and 2 bases from J; bases unmatched to any gene: 5. CDR1 and CDR2 from the germline V gene are LNHDA and SQIVND (reference sequence). The length of the CDR3 is 16 residues. CDR3 nucleotides: TGTGCCAGTAGTATAATGGGACTAGGGGCCTACAATGAGCAGTTCTTC. Translation: CASSIMGLGAYNEQFF.

On this clone itself: Distinct nucleotide sequences in the sample also encode this CDR3. The rearrangement uses TRBV4-3 and TRBJ1-2, with D perhaps TRBD1 (6 bases). CDR1 LGHNA and CDR2 YSLEER come from the germline V gene. CDR3 length: 14 amino acids. V lost 3 bases, J lost 0 bases, and 8 bases lay in between. The CDR3 spells CASSQDRANYGYTF. In nucleotides, the CDR3 is TGCGCCAGCAGCCAGGACAGAGCTAACTATGGCTACACCTTC.

The chain links TRBV3-1 (or the pseudogene TRBV3-2) to TRBJ2-6, with 11 bases lining up with TRBD1. Germline loops: CDR1 LGHDT, CDR2 YNNKEL (reference sequence). This CDR3 is built from 21 residues. J gave up 0 bases and V 0 bases, and 10 bases lay outside the gene matches. The chain's CDR3 is CASSQEFGGQGVPSGANVLTF. As DNA, the CDR3 is TGTGCCAGCAGCCAAGAGTTCGGGGGACAGGGGGTGCCCTCTGGGGCCAACGTCCTGACTTTC.

The chain joins TRBV30 to TRBJ1-2; 9 bases are shared with TRBD1. The CDR3 covers 13 residues. Germline values: CDR1 GTSNPN, CDR2 SVGIG (reference sequence). The junction had 7 bases not matched to a gene; V was cut back by 3 bases and J by 8 bases. The CDR3 is CAWRGDRVSGYTF. CDR3 coding DNA: TGTGCCTGGAGAGGGGACAGGGTTAGCGGCTACACCTTC.

This clone came up once. The CDR3 sequence is CASETGTFYNEQFF. In DNA, the CDR3 is TGTGCCAGCGAAACCGGGACTTTCTACAATGAGCAGTTCTTC. The chain has TRBV2 and TRBJ2-1; the D gene is possibly TRBD2 (6 bases). CDR3 size: 14 residues. Germline V gene data show CDR1 as SNHLY and CDR2 as FYNNEI. V was pared by 8 bases and J by 3 bases, with 14 bases between.

This chain connects TRBV13 to TRBJ2-3; 7 nucleotides match TRBD1. The CDR3 contains 17 residues. Germline V gene data show CDR1 as PRHDT and CDR2 as FYEKMQ (reference sequence). V lost 1 base to trimming and J lost 4 bases; unmatched junction nucleotides: 11. The CDR3 sequence is CASSLEGSRGRSDTQYF. CDR3 in DNA: TGTGCCAGCAGCTTAGAGGGTTCGAGGGGGCGTTCAGATACGCAGTATTTT.

This chain uses TRBV11-3 with TRBJ2-5; D is undetermined. Germline V gene lookup returns CDR1 SGHNT and CDR2 YENEEA. The CDR3 consists of 13 residues. Trimming cost V 2 bases and J 2 bases, with 6 bases left between them. The chain's CDR3 is CASSLQTQETQYF. CDR3 DNA sequence: TGTGCCAGCAGCTTACAGACGCAAGAGACCCAGTACTTC.

This clone was seen a single time. The chain links TRBV6-5 to TRBJ2-3; no definite D call. Germline V lookup: CDR1 MNHEY, CDR2 SVGAGI. The V end was cut by 7 bases, the J end by 7 bases, with 9 bases between. The CDR3 covers 11 residues. The CDR3: CASTDGYTQYF. The CDR3 nucleotides read TGTGCCAGCACCGACGGGTATACGCAGTATTTT.

The chain uses TRBV28 and TRBJ1-2; D call uncertain. Trimming pared 4 bases from V and 3 bases from J, leaving 15 bases between. The CDR3 spans 15 residues. Germline CDR1 is MDHEN and CDR2 is SYDVKM. As DNA, the CDR3 is TGTGCCAGCAGTTCCCCCGCCGCCGGGGACTATGGCTACACCTTC. Encoded protein: CASSSPAAGDYGYTF.

For the CDR3, the DNA is TGTGCCAGCGCGGCCCGGCCCGGGACGACAATGAACACTGAAGCTTTCTTT. Amino acids: CASAARPGTTMNTEAFF. This sequence joins TRBV5-4 and TRBJ1-1, with D maybe TRBD1 (5 bases). The germline gives CDR1 SGHNT, CDR2 YYREEE (reference sequence). The V gene lost 7 bases and the J gene lost 0 bases, with 22 bases spanning the gap. The CDR3 sequence is 17 residues long.

The chain couples TRBV5-6 to TRBJ2-5, with 7 bases matching TRBD1. The V and J ends lost 2 bases and 5 bases, in that order; junction bases with no gene match: 6. The CDR3 runs to 14 residues. CDR1 SGHDT and CDR2 YYEEEE come from the germline V gene. The CDR3 protein is CASSFVQGYETQYF. For the CDR3, the DNA is TGTGCCAGCAGCTTTGTACAGGGGTACGAGACCCAGTACTTC.

The chain has TRBV5-1 and TRBJ2-5, with 7 bases aligning to TRBD2. The CDR3 is 16 amino acids. Germline V CDR1 and CDR2: SGHRS, YFSETQ. The V gene end was trimmed by 3 bases and the J gene end by 5 bases; junction bases not matched to a gene: 13. The CDR3 loop reads CASSSPLEGGRETQYF. CDR3 nucleotides: TGCGCCAGCAGCTCCCCTCTTGAGGGAGGGCGGGAGACCCAGTACTTC.

The J gene is TRBJ1-2, the V gene TRBV3-1 (or the pseudogene TRBV3-2); D ambiguous. The CDR3 has 15 residues. V lost 4 bases and J 2 bases, leaving 14 bases between the germline ends. Looked up from germline, CDR1 is LGHDT and CDR2 is YNNKEL (reference sequence). CDR3 DNA: TGTGCCAGCAGCCTGACGGGAATGGCGAACTATGGCTACACCTTC. Its protein is CASSLTGMANYGYTF.

V is TRBV7-2 and J is TRBJ1-5; D possibly corresponds to TRBD1 (6 bases). Trimming took 1 base from V and 3 from J, leaving 10 bases between them. Germline V gene sequence: CDR1 SGHTA, CDR2 FQGNSA. The CDR3 totals 15 residues. In nucleotides, the CDR3 is TGTGCCAGCAGCTTAGAGGGGGATTACAATCAGCCCCAGCATTTT. This encodes CASSLEGDYNQPQHF.

The chain carries TRBV6-2 or TRBV6-3 and TRBJ1-2; no clear D. The CDR3 extends over 18 amino acids. Germline CDR1 is MNHEY and CDR2 is SVGEGT. V dropped 2 bases and J dropped 1 base, with 20 bases sitting between them. CDR3 region: CASSYRTAKAGNNYGYTF. CDR3 sequence (DNA): TGTGCCAGCAGTTACCGGACGGCCAAAGCAGGCAATAACTATGGCTACACCTTC.

As for this clone: The same CDR3 also results from other DNA sequences found in this sample. The chain is built from TRBV3-1 (or the pseudogene TRBV3-2) and TRBJ2-3; 13 bases align to TRBD2. The CDR3 runs to 15 residues. The germline V gene encodes CDR1 LGHDT and CDR2 YNNKEL (reference sequence). Trimming took 4 bases from V and 6 from J; bases not matched to a gene: 4. The chain's CDR3 is CASSPGTSGTDTQYF. DNA of the CDR3: TGTGCCAGCAGCCCCGGGACTAGCGGGACCGATACGCAGTATTTT.

The chain employs TRBV6-2 or TRBV6-3 and TRBJ1-5; maybe TRBD1 (5 bases). Germline CDR1 and CDR2: MNHEY and SVGEGT. V dropped 6 bases and J dropped 6 bases, with 15 bases sitting between them. This CDR3 region has 14 residues. CDR3: CASSQGVEAQPQHF. In DNA, the CDR3 is TGTGCCAGCAGCCAAGGGGTCGAAGCTCAGCCCCAGCATTTT.